Listed here are 3 T cell receptor beta chains from one sample, sequenced in a study of neurological immune-mediated disorders. Using its own MiXCR run on the 5' RACE reads, TCRdb lists one record per CDR3 protein. Here the sample spans approximately 130,000 distinct CDR3 sequences, 3% to 3.5% being singletons. Input material: PBMCs. These receptors originate from a woman aged 25 to 45 with multiple sclerosis.

Ten or more counts support this clonotype. The V and J genes are TRBV6-5 and TRBJ2-7, with D perhaps TRBD1 or TRBD2 (10 bases each). Germline-derived CDR1 and CDR2 are MNHEY and SVGAGI. The CDR3 has 17 amino acids. Trimming removed 6 bases at V and 7 bases at J, with 28 bases between. The CDR3 sequence: CASRGQGFASGSGEQYF. The CDR3 DNA follows: TGTGCCAGCAGGGGACAGGGGTTCGCTAGCGGGAGCGGAGAGCAGTACTTC.

There are a few counts of this clonotype. A single base separates this from a much larger clone, so it may be a read error. The chain joins TRBV25-1 to TRBJ2-1; D is undetermined. Germline CDR1 MGHDK, CDR2 SYGVNS. The V gene lost 8 bases and the J gene lost 5 bases, with 7 bases spanning the gap. The CDR3 contains 11 residues. CDR3 in DNA: TGTGCCAGCGTGGAACACAATGAGCAGTTCTTC. Translating gives CASVEHNEQFF.

This clonotype came up many times. The DNA for the CDR3 is TGTGCCATCAGTGCGACAGCCGAGACTCCTTATAGCAATCAGCCCCAGCATTTT. Translation: CAISATAETPYSNQPQHF. The V call is TRBV10-3, the J call TRBJ1-5; D may be TRBD1 (5 bases). The length of the CDR3 is 18 residues. The germline gives CDR1 ENHRY, CDR2 SYGVKD. Trimming stripped 4 bases from V and 0 bases from J, with 19 bases between.